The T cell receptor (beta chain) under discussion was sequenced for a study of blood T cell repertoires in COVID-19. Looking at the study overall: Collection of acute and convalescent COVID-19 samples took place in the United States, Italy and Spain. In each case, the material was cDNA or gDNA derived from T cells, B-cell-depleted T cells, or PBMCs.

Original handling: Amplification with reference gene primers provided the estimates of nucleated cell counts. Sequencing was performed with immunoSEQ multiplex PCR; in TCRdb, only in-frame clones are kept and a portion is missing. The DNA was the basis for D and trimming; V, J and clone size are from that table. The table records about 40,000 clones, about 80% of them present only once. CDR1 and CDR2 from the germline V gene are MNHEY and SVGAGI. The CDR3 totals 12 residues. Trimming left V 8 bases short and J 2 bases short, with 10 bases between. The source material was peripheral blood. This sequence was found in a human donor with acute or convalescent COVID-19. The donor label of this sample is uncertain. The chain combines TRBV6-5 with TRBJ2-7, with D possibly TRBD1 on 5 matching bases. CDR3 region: CASSGFTYEQYF. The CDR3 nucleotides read TGTGCCAGCTCAGGGTTTACCTACGAGCAGTACTTC.